Shown below are 10 T cell receptor beta chains from a single sample sequenced in a study of cytomegalovirus exposure and HLA in healthy donors. Vbeta (60) and Jbeta (13) primers were used in the PCR. Sequenced by immunoSEQ multiplex PCR; TCRdb stores in-frame clones only, minus some. The sample holds 150,000 to 190,000 clones, 70% to 90% seen once. The source material was PBMCs. The receptors were gathered from a woman under 30 in good health and CMV-seronegative.

The J gene is TRBJ1-6, the V gene TRBV27; D might be TRBD1 (6 bases). The V end lost 2 bases, the J end lost 11 bases, and 13 bases lay between the germline ends. The CDR3 covers 14 residues. CDR1 MNHEY and CDR2 SMNVEV come from the germline V gene (reference sequence). CDR3 amino acids: CASSLARDTTPLHF. The CDR3 region has the DNA TGTGCCAGCAGTTTAGCCCGGGACACCACACCCCTCCACTTT.

This clone was seen a handful of times. This sequence joins TRBV30 and TRBJ1-2, with D maybe TRBD1 (5 bases). CDR1 and CDR2 (germline): GTSNPN, SVGIG (reference sequence). CDR3 length equals 13 residues. Trimming removed 2 bases from V and 2 bases from J, with 9 bases in between. The CDR3 sequence is CAWSYRGNYGYTF. CDR3 coding DNA: TGTGCCTGGAGTTATAGGGGAAACTATGGCTACACCTTC. Supplemented by reference TRBV30 and TRBJ1-2, the full variable domain reads SQTIHQWPATLVQPVGSPLSLECTVEGTSNPNLYWYRQAAGRGLQLLFYSVGIGQISSEVPQNLSASRPQDRQFILSSKKLLLSDSGFYLCAWSYRGNYGYTFGSGTRLTVV.

The chain links TRBV10-3 to TRBJ2-3; 7 nucleotides align to TRBD1. Germline-derived CDR1 and CDR2 are ENHRY and SYGVKD. The CDR3 loop spans 16 amino acids. V shed 6 bases and J 0 bases; nucleotides not matched to a gene: 9. The CDR3 region is CAIRPGQDLSTDTQYF. The CDR3 region has the DNA TGTGCCATCAGACCTGGACAGGACCTTAGCACAGATACGCAGTATTTT.

V usage is TRBV9 and J usage is TRBJ2-1; D is ambiguous. Per the germline V gene, CDR1 is SGDLS and CDR2 is YYNGEE. V was shortened by 3 bases and J by 2 bases, with 15 bases between the two germline ends. This CDR3 has 16 residues. CDR3 DNA: TGTGCCAGCAGCGACCCCTCCAGCGCCGCCTACAATGAGCAGTTCTTC. Its translation: CASSDPSSAAYNEQFF.

The rearrangement uses TRBV7-2 and TRBJ2-1, with 14 nucleotides matching TRBD2. Germline V gene sequence: CDR1 SGHTA, CDR2 FQGNSA. CDR3 length: 16 amino acids. V lost 5 bases and J lost 7; bases outside the gene matches: 7. CDR3 loop: CASSLTSGRATNEQFF. CDR3 nucleotide sequence: TGTGCCAGCAGCCTGACTAGCGGGAGGGCCACTAATGAGCAGTTCTTC.

The V call is TRBV2, the J call TRBJ1-3; 9 nucleotides line up with TRBD1. The CDR3 is made up of 14 amino acids. Germline V gives CDR1 SNHLY, CDR2 FYNNEI. The V and J ends lost 7 bases and 3 bases, in that order; junction bases with no gene match: 4. CDR3 protein: CASKQGASGNTIYF. As DNA, the CDR3 is TGTGCCAGCAAACAGGGGGCGAGTGGAAACACCATATATTTT.

The V gene is TRBV20-1, the J gene TRBJ1-5, with unresolved D. Germline lookup yields CDR1 DFQATT and CDR2 SNEGSKA (reference sequence). The V and J ends lost 5 bases and 1 base respectively, with 3 bases between them. CDR3 size: 11 residues. The CDR3: CSALSNQPQHF. CDR3 bases: TGCAGTGCTCTGAGCAATCAGCCCCAGCATTTT.

The chain is built from TRBV4-3 and TRBJ2-6, with D possibly TRBD2 on 5 matching bases. This CDR3 region has 21 residues. The V end was cut by 2 bases, the J end by 0 bases, with 23 bases between. Germline V gives CDR1 LGHNA, CDR2 YSLEER. The CDR3 region is CASSQSLDLVSRSSGANVLTF. As DNA, the CDR3 is TGCGCCAGCAGCCAAAGCCTGGACTTGGTGAGCAGAAGCTCTGGGGCCAACGTCCTGACTTTC.

The chain combines TRBV28 with TRBJ1-1; D might be TRBD1 (6 bases). The CDR3 consists of 15 residues. The germline CDR1 and CDR2 sequences are MDHEN and SYDVKM. Deletions cut 5 bases from V and 1 base from J, with 14 bases between. CDR3 bases: TGTGCCAGCAGTCCTACAGGGCTCAGGAACACTGAAGCTTTCTTT. Its protein is CASSPTGLRNTEAFF.

This chain connects TRBV28 to TRBJ1-1; a possible D gene is TRBD1 (5 bases). The V gene's germline CDR1 is MDHEN and CDR2 SYDVKM. V was trimmed by 6 bases and J by 10 bases, leaving 18 bases between them. There are 13 residues in the CDR3. The CDR3, as DNA: TGTGCCAGCAGCCCGGGGGGAGGGTCTGGAGCTTTCTTT. Its protein is CASSPGGGSGAFF.